The TCR beta chain under discussion was sequenced for a study of breast tumors, draining lymph nodes, adjacent tissues. Overall study results and limits: The data were judged consistent with most tumor T cells coming from lymph node and expanding in tumor. Tumor T cell lymph node origin was a supported hypothesis, not proven. Compared with lymph nodes, tumors were less diverse; compared with nontumor tissue, more. Luminal-like breast cancer showed significantly greater tumor-nontumor repertoire similarity than basal-like breast cancer did.

TCRdb reprocessed the multiplex PCR reads with MiXCR, giving one entry per CDR3 protein. The table records some 66,000 distinct CDR3 sequences, approximately 54% of them present only once. Germline V gene sequence: CDR1 LNHNV, CDR2 YYDKDF (reference sequence). V was pared by 0 bases and J by 5 bases, with 10 bases of the junction left unmatched. The CDR3 extends over 17 amino acids. Regarding this clonotype: Its target is not known.

The TCR was taken from a female donor with breast cancer. Some clones in this sample may be carry-over from other donors' samples. J is TRBJ2-5 and V is TRBV15, with TRBD2 matching 9 bases. Sequencing was performed on breast tumor tissue. In DNA, the CDR3 is TGTGCCACCAGCAGAGATCTTGGCGGGGGGGGAGGGGAGACCCAGTACTTC. Its translation is CATSRDLGGGGGETQYF.